This paragraph reports one TCR beta chain. Its target is not known. The protocol was immunoSEQ multiplex PCR, while the TCRdb copy is restricted to in-frame clones and leaves out a portion. Altogether roughly 140,000 clones are present, 85% to 90% being singletons, with the ten largest covering approximately 3.2%. The data originate from a study of cytomegalovirus exposure and HLA in healthy donors. Study observations and caveats: The study recorded over 150 TCR beta chains that were cytomegalovirus-associated. Most TCRs appeared rarely, but some public TCRs recurred in many donors. Subsequent analysis of the approximately 130 validation repertoires found a tendency for first-cohort TCR clusters to co-occur.

The receptor was isolated from a woman under 30 in good health and CMV-seropositive. The sample comprised PBMCs.

The CDR3 nucleotides are TGTGCCAGCAGCCCCGGGACTAGCTATGAGCAGTTCTTC. This translates into CASSPGTSYEQFF. The chain links TRBV7-3 to TRBJ2-1; 9 bases match TRBD2. The V segment lost 5 bases and the J segment 8 bases; nucleotides outside the gene matches: 4. The CDR3 covers 13 residues. CDR1 is SGHTA, CDR2 FQGTGA, per germline.